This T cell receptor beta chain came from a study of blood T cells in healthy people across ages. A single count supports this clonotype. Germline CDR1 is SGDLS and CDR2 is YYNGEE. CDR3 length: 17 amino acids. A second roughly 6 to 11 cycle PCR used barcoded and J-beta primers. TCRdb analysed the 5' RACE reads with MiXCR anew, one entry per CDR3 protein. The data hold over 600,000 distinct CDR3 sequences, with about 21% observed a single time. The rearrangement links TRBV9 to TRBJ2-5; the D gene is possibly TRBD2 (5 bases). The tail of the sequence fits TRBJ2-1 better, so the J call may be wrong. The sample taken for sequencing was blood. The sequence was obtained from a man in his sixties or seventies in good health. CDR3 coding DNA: TGTGCCAGCAGCGTAGCTGAAACTCGCGGGTACTACAATGAGCAGTTCTTC. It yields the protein CASSVAETRGYYNEQFF.